This TCR beta chain was identified in a study of Ad26.COV2.S vaccination and SARS-CoV-2 variants. General study findings and limits: Post-vaccination spike-specific CD8+ and CD4+ T cell responses reportedly had substantial breadth. Those who received the vaccine showed greater spike-specific TCR breadth than those given placebo. Non-spike TCR breadth was similar in vaccine and placebo recipients.

Concerning this clone itself: As yet, its antigen is unknown.

Profiling relied on immunoSEQ multiplex PCR, and the TCRdb table lists in-frame clones only, not all of them. In the table there are more than 150,000 clones, about 83% of which are singletons. The CDR3 extends over 15 amino acids. The V end was cut by 1 base, the J end by 5 bases, with 15 bases between. The germline CDR1 and CDR2 sequences are SGHNT and YYREEE (reference sequence). The clonotype was recovered from a human donor who had recovered from COVID-19. The rearrangement links TRBV5-4 to TRBJ2-5, with a tentative D call TRBD2 (5 bases). The sample here was peripheral blood, taken after recovery from COVID-19. In nucleotides, the CDR3 is TGTGCCAGCAGCTTGAGTGACGGGCCGGGGGAGACCCAGTACTTC. Translation gives CASSLSDGPGETQYF.